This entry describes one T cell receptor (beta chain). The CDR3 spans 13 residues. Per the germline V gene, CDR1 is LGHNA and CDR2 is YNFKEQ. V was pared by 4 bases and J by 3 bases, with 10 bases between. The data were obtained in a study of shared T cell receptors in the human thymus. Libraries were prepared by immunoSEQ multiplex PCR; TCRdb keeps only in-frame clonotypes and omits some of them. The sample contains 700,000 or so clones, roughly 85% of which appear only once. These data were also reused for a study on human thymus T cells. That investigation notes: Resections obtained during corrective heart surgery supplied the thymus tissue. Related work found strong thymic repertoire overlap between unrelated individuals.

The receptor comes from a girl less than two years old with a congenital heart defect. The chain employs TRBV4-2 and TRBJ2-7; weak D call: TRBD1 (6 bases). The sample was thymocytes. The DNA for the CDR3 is TGTGCCAGCAGCCGGACAGAGGGCTACGAGCAGTACTTC. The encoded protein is CASSRTEGYEQYF.